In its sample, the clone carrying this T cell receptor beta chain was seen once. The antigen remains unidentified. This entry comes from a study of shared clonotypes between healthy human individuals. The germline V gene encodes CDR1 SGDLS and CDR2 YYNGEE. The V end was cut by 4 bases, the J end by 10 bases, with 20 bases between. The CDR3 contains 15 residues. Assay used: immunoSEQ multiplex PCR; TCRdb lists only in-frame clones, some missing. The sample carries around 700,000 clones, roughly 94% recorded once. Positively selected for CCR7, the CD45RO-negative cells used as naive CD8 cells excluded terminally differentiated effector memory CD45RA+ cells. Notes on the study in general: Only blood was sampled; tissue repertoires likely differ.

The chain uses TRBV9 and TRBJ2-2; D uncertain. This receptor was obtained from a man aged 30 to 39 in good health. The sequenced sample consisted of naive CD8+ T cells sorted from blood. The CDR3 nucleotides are TGTGCCAGCAGCCATCCCATGTTCGGTTATGAGGAGCTGTTTTTT. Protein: CASSHPMFGYEELFF.